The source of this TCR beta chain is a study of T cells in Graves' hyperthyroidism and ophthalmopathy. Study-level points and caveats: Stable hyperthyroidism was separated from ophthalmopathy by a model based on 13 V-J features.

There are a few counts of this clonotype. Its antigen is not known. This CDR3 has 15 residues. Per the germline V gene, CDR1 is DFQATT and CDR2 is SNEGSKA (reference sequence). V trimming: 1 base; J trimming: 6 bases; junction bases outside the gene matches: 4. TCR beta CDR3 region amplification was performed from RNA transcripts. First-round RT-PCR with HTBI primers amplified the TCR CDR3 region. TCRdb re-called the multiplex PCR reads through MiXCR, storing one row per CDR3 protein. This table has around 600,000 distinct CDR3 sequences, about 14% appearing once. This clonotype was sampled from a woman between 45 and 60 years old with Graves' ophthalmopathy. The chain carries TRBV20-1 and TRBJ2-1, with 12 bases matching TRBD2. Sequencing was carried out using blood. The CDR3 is CSARVLAGGTNEQFF. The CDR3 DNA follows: TGCAGTGCTAGAGTACTAGCGGGAGGAACCAATGAGCAGTTCTTC.